This is a list of T cell receptor beta chains from one sample in a study of beta chain features in type 1 diabetes. TCRdb's copy holds only in-frame clones and misses some; the assay was immunoSEQ multiplex PCR. The table records hundreds of thousands of clones, approximately 12% of them present only once. Sequenced: naive CD4+ T cells from blood. These TCRs come from a man younger than 30 in good health. Both conserved end residues are part of each CDR3. A D gene is named only where the DNA matches it firmly. Size values are once, few and many counts, or a class for expanded clones, and some rows have none.

j_gene: TRBJ2-3; abundance: few; v_gene: TRBV29-1; d_gene: TRBD2; CDR3nt: TGCAGCGTTGAGGGACTAGCGGGGAACACAGATACGCAGTATTTT; CDR3aa: CSVEGLAGNTDTQYF
j_gene: TRBJ2-2; abundance: .; v_gene: TRBV19; d_gene: TRBD2; CDR3nt: TGTGCCAGTAGTGGGACTGGACTAGCGGGATCCGGGGAGCTGTTTTTT; CDR3aa: CASSGTGLAGSGELFF
j_gene: TRBJ1-2; abundance: .; v_gene: TRBV29-1; d_gene: .; CDR3nt: TGCAGCGTTGAATGGCAGAACTATGGCTACACCTTC; CDR3aa: CSVEWQNYGYTF
j_gene: TRBJ1-4; abundance: few; v_gene: TRBV19; d_gene: TRBD1; CDR3nt: TGTGCCAGTAGTATCGACAGGGTTAGCGAAAAACTGTTTTTT; CDR3aa: CASSIDRVSEKLFF
j_gene: TRBJ2-4; abundance: few; v_gene: TRBV7-2; d_gene: TRBD1; CDR3nt: TGTGCCAGCAGCCTCACCGGGACAGGTCCGCAGTACTTC; CDR3aa: CASSLTGTGPQYF
j_gene: TRBJ2-1; abundance: few; v_gene: TRBV28; d_gene: TRBD1; CDR3nt: TGTGCCAGCAGTCCGGGGGGACAGGGGAGTGGTGAGCAGTTCTTC; CDR3aa: CASSPGGQGSGEQFF
j_gene: TRBJ2-7; abundance: few; v_gene: TRBV6-6; d_gene: .; CDR3nt: TGTGCCAGCAGTACAGGGCCCCTCACTGGGCAGTACTTC; CDR3aa: CASSTGPLTGQYF
j_gene: TRBJ2-5; abundance: few; v_gene: TRBV7-2; d_gene: .; CDR3nt: TGTGCCAGCAGCTTAGGAGGGGGCGGGGCAGCTCAGGAGACCCAGTACTTC; CDR3aa: CASSLGGGGAAQETQYF
j_gene: TRBJ1-2; abundance: .; v_gene: TRBV29-1; d_gene: TRBD1; CDR3nt: TGCAGCGTTGACAGGGGGTATGGCTACACCTTC; CDR3aa: CSVDRGYGYTF
j_gene: TRBJ2-7; abundance: few; v_gene: TRBV5-1; d_gene: TRBD1; CDR3nt: TGCGCCAGCAGCTTACAGGGGGCGGCGTACGAGCAGTACTTC; CDR3aa: CASSLQGAAYEQYF
j_gene: TRBJ2-1; abundance: few; v_gene: TRBV5-6; d_gene: TRBD2; CDR3nt: TGTGCCAGCAGCGAGCCGGGACTAGCGGGAAGTGGTGAGCAGTTCTTC; CDR3aa: CASSEPGLAGSGEQFF
j_gene: TRBJ1-2; abundance: few; v_gene: TRBV11-2; d_gene: .; CDR3nt: TGTGCCAGCAGCCCGGGACACTCGAACTATGGCTACACCTTC; CDR3aa: CASSPGHSNYGYTF
j_gene: TRBJ1-1; abundance: .; v_gene: TRBV28; d_gene: .; CDR3nt: TGTGCCAGCAGTTCCGGTGAACAACGGGAGTATGCTTTCTTT; CDR3aa: CASSSGEQREYAFF
j_gene: TRBJ2-5; abundance: few; v_gene: TRBV5-5; d_gene: .; CDR3nt: TGTGCCAGCAGCTTCAGGATTCGGTGGGAGACCCAGTACTTC; CDR3aa: CASSFRIRWETQYF
j_gene: TRBJ2-3; abundance: .; v_gene: TRBV4-2; d_gene: .; CDR3nt: TGTGCCAGCAGCCAAATTCTTGGAGCCACAGATACGCAGTATTTT; CDR3aa: CASSQILGATDTQYF
j_gene: TRBJ2-1; abundance: .; v_gene: TRBV19; d_gene: TRBD2; CDR3nt: TGTGCCAGTACCGGGACTAGCGATGGCGATGAGCAGTTCTTC; CDR3aa: CASTGTSDGDEQFF
j_gene: TRBJ2-5; abundance: few; v_gene: TRBV4-3; d_gene: TRBD1; CDR3nt: TGCGCCAGCAGCCTGGATTGGACAGGAGAAGAGACCCAGTACTTC; CDR3aa: CASSLDWTGEETQYF
j_gene: TRBJ2-1; abundance: .; v_gene: TRBV4-2; d_gene: TRBD2; CDR3nt: TGTGCCAGCAGTAAACTAGCGGGAGGGCCTATATTCTACGAGCAGTTCTTC; CDR3aa: CASSKLAGGPIFYEQFF
j_gene: TRBJ1-5; abundance: few; v_gene: TRBV2; d_gene: .; CDR3nt: TGTGCCAGCAGTGAAATCGCAGGGGATCAGCCCCAGCATTTT; CDR3aa: CASSEIAGDQPQHF
j_gene: TRBJ2-3; abundance: .; v_gene: TRBV18; d_gene: .; CDR3nt: TGTGCCAGCTCACCCAGGACAGACACAGATACGCAGTATTTT; CDR3aa: CASSPRTDTDTQYF
j_gene: TRBJ2-2; abundance: .; v_gene: TRBV4-3; d_gene: TRBD1; CDR3nt: TGCGCCAGCAGCCAAGACGGGACAGGGGACACCGGGGAGCTGTTTTTT; CDR3aa: CASSQDGTGDTGELFF
j_gene: TRBJ1-6; abundance: .; v_gene: TRBV7-9; d_gene: .; CDR3nt: TGTGCCAGCAGCTTAGTAGATTCACCCCTCCACTTT; CDR3aa: CASSLVDSPLHF
j_gene: TRBJ2-2; abundance: few; v_gene: TRBV2; d_gene: .; CDR3nt: TGTGCCAGCAGACGACAAGCCGGGGAGCTGTTTTTT; CDR3aa: CASRRQAGELFF
j_gene: TRBJ2-5; abundance: few; v_gene: TRBV4-2; d_gene: TRBD2; CDR3nt: TGTGCCAGCAGCCCAGGAGCGGGGATCCAAGAGACCCAGTACTTC; CDR3aa: CASSPGAGIQETQYF
j_gene: TRBJ1-1; abundance: .; v_gene: TRBV27; d_gene: .; CDR3nt: TGTGCCAGCAGTAAGGGGGGGACTGAAGCTTTCTTT; CDR3aa: CASSKGGTEAFF
j_gene: TRBJ1-2; abundance: .; v_gene: TRBV28; d_gene: TRBD1; CDR3nt: TGTGCCAGCAGTTTTGACAGGGGGCAGCGTGGCTACACCTTC; CDR3aa: CASSFDRGQRGYTF
j_gene: TRBJ2-1; abundance: .; v_gene: TRBV4-3; d_gene: .; CDR3nt: TGCGCCAGCAGCCAAGGGCGGAACAATGAGCAGTTCTTC; CDR3aa: CASSQGRNNEQFF
j_gene: TRBJ2-5; abundance: .; v_gene: TRBV6-1; d_gene: .; CDR3nt: TGTGCCAGCAGTCCCGGGACTCAAGAGACCCAGTACTTC; CDR3aa: CASSPGTQETQYF
j_gene: TRBJ1-1; abundance: few; v_gene: TRBV10-3; d_gene: TRBD1; CDR3nt: TGTGCCAGGGACAGGGCCACTGAAGCTTTCTTT; CDR3aa: CARDRATEAFF
j_gene: TRBJ2-7; abundance: few; v_gene: TRBV7-9; d_gene: .; CDR3nt: TGTGCCAGCAGCTTTCGAAGCTCATACTACGAGCAGTACTTC; CDR3aa: CASSFRSSYYEQYF
j_gene: TRBJ1-2; abundance: .; v_gene: TRBV7-9; d_gene: TRBD1; CDR3nt: TGTGCCAGCAGCTTAGGACAGGGCCACGGCTACACCTTC; CDR3aa: CASSLGQGHGYTF
j_gene: TRBJ2-7; abundance: few; v_gene: TRBV20-1; d_gene: .; CDR3nt: TGCAGTGCTTTCCGGGATGAGCAGTACTTC; CDR3aa: CSAFRDEQYF
j_gene: TRBJ2-2; abundance: few; v_gene: TRBV30; d_gene: .; CDR3nt: TGTGCCTGGAGTGTAGGGGACACCGGGGAGCTGTTTTTT; CDR3aa: CAWSVGDTGELFF
j_gene: TRBJ2-7; abundance: .; v_gene: TRBV28; d_gene: TRBD2; CDR3nt: TGTGCCAGCAGTCCCTCCGGACTAGCGGGGGTACGGGAGCAGTACTTC; CDR3aa: CASSPSGLAGVREQYF
j_gene: TRBJ1-5; abundance: .; v_gene: TRBV30; d_gene: .; CDR3nt: TGTGCCTGGGGGCAGGGTTGGAGCAATCAGCCCCAGCATTTT; CDR3aa: CAWGQGWSNQPQHF
j_gene: TRBJ1-1; abundance: few; v_gene: TRBV6-4; d_gene: .; CDR3nt: TGTGCCAGCGGTTGGGGAGTTTGGACTGAAGCTTTCTTT; CDR3aa: CASGWGVWTEAFF
j_gene: TRBJ1-1; abundance: few; v_gene: TRBV18; d_gene: .; CDR3nt: TGTGCCAGCTCACCACTGAGGGAAAATGAAGCTTTCTTT; CDR3aa: CASSPLRENEAFF
j_gene: TRBJ2-2; abundance: .; v_gene: TRBV7-9; d_gene: .; CDR3nt: TGTGCCAGCAGCCTCTCAGGGATCACCGGGGAGCTGTTTTTT; CDR3aa: CASSLSGITGELFF
j_gene: TRBJ1-1; abundance: .; v_gene: TRBV30; d_gene: .; CDR3nt: TGTGCCTGTCGACAGATGAACACTGAAGCTTTCTTT; CDR3aa: CACRQMNTEAFF
j_gene: TRBJ2-3; abundance: .; v_gene: TRBV7-2; d_gene: TRBD2; CDR3nt: TGTGCCAGCACACCAGGACTAGCGGCAGATACGCAGTATTTT; CDR3aa: CASTPGLAADTQYF
j_gene: TRBJ1-4; abundance: few; v_gene: TRBV5-1; d_gene: .; CDR3nt: TGCGCCAGCGCCACCGGGACACAGAATGAAAAACTGTTTTTT; CDR3aa: CASATGTQNEKLFF
j_gene: TRBJ2-1; abundance: few; v_gene: TRBV18; d_gene: TRBD2; CDR3nt: TGTGCCAGCTCACCACCGACAGGACTAGCTGGCAATGAGCAGTTCTTC; CDR3aa: CASSPPTGLAGNEQFF
j_gene: TRBJ2-1; abundance: .; v_gene: TRBV29-1; d_gene: .; CDR3nt: TGCAGCGTTGAAAACGGGAGAGGACTGGAGCAGTTCTTC; CDR3aa: CSVENGRGLEQFF
j_gene: TRBJ1-1; abundance: few; v_gene: TRBV29-1; d_gene: .; CDR3nt: TGCAGCGCAGGACAGACGAACACTGAAGCTTTCTTT; CDR3aa: CSAGQTNTEAFF
j_gene: TRBJ2-1; abundance: .; v_gene: TRBV21-1; d_gene: .; CDR3nt: TGTGCCAGCATAGGAATTAACGGGAGCTCCTACAATGAGCAGTTCTTC; CDR3aa: CASIGINGSSYNEQFF
j_gene: TRBJ2-7; abundance: .; v_gene: TRBV19; d_gene: TRBD2; CDR3nt: TGTGCCAGTAGTGAGTTAGCGGGCTCCTACGAGCAGTACTTC; CDR3aa: CASSELAGSYEQYF